These T cell receptor beta chains were read from a single sample in a study of T cell repertoires in cytomegalovirus infection. Their antigen targets remain unknown. TCRdb fed the reads into MiXCR, producing one record per CDR3 protein. The sample yields more than 40,000 distinct CDR3 sequences, roughly 22% seen once. Sequences were derived from CD8+ T cells from cultured PBMCs, sampled from culture after CMV antigen stimulation. The receptors originated from a human donor in good health (CMV status not recorded). Some clones in this sample may be carry-over from other donors' samples. CDR3s include the opening cysteine and the closing phenylalanine or tryptophan. Fields, in order: V gene, clone size, J gene, D gene, CDR3 DNA, CDR3 protein. D genes are given only for firm matches. Only some rows state a clone size, as once, few, many or a class for expanded clones.

TRBV12-3/TRBV12-4	few	TRBJ1-4	-	TGTGCCAGCAGTTTCACAGGGTTACCTAATGAAAAACTGTTTTTT	CASSFTGLPNEKLFF
TRBV7-2	many	TRBJ1-1	TRBD1	TGTGCCAGCAGTCTTAAGGGGACAGGGTTCAGGGGCCGGAACACTGAAGCTTTCTTT	CASSLKGTGFRGRNTEAFF
TRBV5-1	few	TRBJ2-3	-	TGCGCCAGCAGCTTGGTTAGGTCCACAGATACGCAGTATTTT	CASSLVRSTDTQYF
TRBV11-2	-	TRBJ2-1	-	TGTGCCAGCAGCTTAGGCTCGGCCGTAGAGCAGTTCTTC	CASSLGSAVEQFF
TRBV7-2	-	TRBJ2-3	TRBD2	TGTGCCAGCAGCTCTAAAAACGGGGGGAGAAGCACAGATACGCAGTATTTT	CASSSKNGGRSTDTQYF
TRBV7-3	-	TRBJ2-1	-	TGTGCCAGCAGCACGCAGGCTTACAATGAGCAGTTCTTC	CASSTQAYNEQFF
TRBV20-1	-	TRBJ2-1	-	TGCAGTGCTAGAAGGATCAGAACCGACGATTACAATGAGCAGTTCTTC	CSARRIRTDDYNEQFF
TRBV19	-	TRBJ1-5	-	TGTGCCAGTAGTACCAATAGCAATCAGCCCCAGCATTTT	CASSTNSNQPQHF
TRBV7-2	few	TRBJ1-1	-	TGTGCCAGCAGCTTAATGAGCGACATCTGGATCATGAACACTGAAGCTTTCTTT	CASSLMSDIWIMNTEAFF
TRBV4-3	few	TRBJ2-1	-	TGCGCCAGCAGCCAATACTACAATGAGCAGTTCTTC	CASSQYYNEQFF
TRBV7-8	-	TRBJ2-2	-	TGTGCCAGCAGCCACCGACTGGACACCGGGGAGCTGTTTTTT	CASSHRLDTGELFF
TRBV6-6	-	TRBJ2-5	-	TGTGCCAGCCTTAACACGGGCCAAGAGACCCAGTACTTC	CASLNTGQETQYF
TRBV4-1	-	TRBJ1-2	-	TGCGCCAGCAGCCAAGATACGTCAGGGCATGGCTACACCTTC	CASSQDTSGHGYTF
TRBV7-2	-	TRBJ2-3	TRBD2	TGTGCCAGCAGCTCAGCGGGGGGATCTGGAGATACGCAGTATTTT	CASSSAGGSGDTQYF
TRBV7-2	few	TRBJ2-7	-	TGTGCCAGCAGCTTAGTGACGGCCTACGAGCAGTACTTC	CASSLVTAYEQYF
TRBV7-6	-	TRBJ2-7	TRBD2	TGTGCCAGCAGCCAAGAGCGGGGGGCCAGCTACGAGCAGTACTTC	CASSQERGASYEQYF
TRBV12-5	few	TRBJ2-5	-	TGTGCTAGTGGTTTGGTACATCCAGAGACCCAGTACTTC	CASGLVHPETQYF
TRBV11-2	few	TRBJ2-7	-	TGTGCCAGCAGCTTAGTCCCATCATTTGGACAGTCCTACGAGCAGTACTTC	CASSLVPSFGQSYEQYF
TRBV7-4	-	TRBJ1-1	TRBD1	TGTGCCAGCTTCCTCATAAGGGGGCTGCAGAACACTGAAGCTTTCTTT	CASFLIRGLQNTEAFF
TRBV7-8	-	TRBJ2-1	TRBD2	TGTGCCAGCAGCTCCAGCCCTAGCGGGGGGGCTCCGGGGTTCTTC	CASSSSPSGGAPGFF
TRBV11-2	many	TRBJ2-3	-	TGTGCCAGCAGCTTAGGCCAGGGGCTCCCCATTGGGTATTTT	CASSLGQGLPIGYF
TRBV6-1	-	TRBJ2-2	-	TGTGCCAGCAGTGAAGAGTTCTTGAGACAGGCGAACACCGGGGAGCTGTTTTTT	CASSEEFLRQANTGELFF
TRBV7-9	few	TRBJ2-5	TRBD1	TGTGCCAGCAGCTTACCGGGACAGGGACAGACCCAGTACTTC	CASSLPGQGQTQYF
TRBV11-2	-	TRBJ1-2	-	TGTGCCAGCAGCCCCGGGCTGGATCGGGACGCGGACTATGGCTACACCTTC	CASSPGLDRDADYGYTF
TRBV7-2	few	TRBJ1-1	-	TGTGCCAGCAGCTTACAAGGGGGGATCACTGAAGCTTTCTTT	CASSLQGGITEAFF
TRBV7-2	many	TRBJ2-1	-	TGTGCCAGCAGCATGGACCGGGACTTATACAATGAGCAGTTCTTC	CASSMDRDLYNEQFF
TRBV7-9	few	TRBJ2-1	-	TGTGCCAGCAGCCCGAATGATGAGCAGTTCTTC	CASSPNDEQFF
TRBV7-2	-	TRBJ1-4	-	TGTGCCAGCAGCCCGTTAACCAGGGGTGAAAAACTGTTTTTT	CASSPLTRGEKLFF
TRBV5-1	-	TRBJ2-2	-	TGCGCCAGCAGCCGGACGGAAGGGTTTCGCGGTTCAGGGGGGGAGCTGTTTTTT	CASSRTEGFRGSGGELFF
TRBV6-2/TRBV6-3	-	TRBJ1-2	-	TGTGCCAGCAGTTACTCCTACACAGAGTTCTATGGCTACACCTTC	CASSYSYTEFYGYTF
TRBV12-3/TRBV12-4	few	TRBJ2-5	TRBD2	TGTGCCAGCAGTTTTCAAGCGGGAGGTGAAGAGACCCAGTACTTC	CASSFQAGGEETQYF
TRBV7-2	few	TRBJ2-7	TRBD1	TGTGCCAGCAGCTGGGACAGGGGGCTGAGCTCCTACGAGCAGTACTTC	CASSWDRGLSSYEQYF
TRBV6-2/TRBV6-3	-	TRBJ2-7	-	TGTGCCAGCAGCCTCACAGTGTACGAGCAGTACTTC	CASSLTVYEQYF
TRBV6-6	-	TRBJ1-1	TRBD1	TGTGCCAGCAGTTACGGAGGGGGCCCGAGGACTGAAGCTTTCTTT	CASSYGGGPRTEAFF
TRBV4-1	-	TRBJ2-5	TRBD2	TGCGCCAGCAGCCAAGATAGCACTAGCGGGAGAGGGGAGACCCAGTACTTC	CASSQDSTSGRGETQYF
TRBV9	few	TRBJ2-7	-	TGTGCCAGCAGCACAACAGGCGCTTCCTACGAGCAGTACTTC	CASSTTGASYEQYF
TRBV7-2	-	TRBJ2-2	-	TGTGCCAGCAGCTTAGGACAGGGAGGGCTGTTTTTT	CASSLGQGGLFF
TRBV20-1	-	TRBJ1-5	-	TGCAGTGCGTTATATAGCAATCAGCCCCAGCATTTT	CSALYSNQPQHF
TRBV7-3	-	TRBJ2-7	TRBD2	TGTGCCAGCAGCGTTTCTAGCGGTCCCTACGAGCAGTACTTC	CASSVSSGPYEQYF
TRBV19	-	TRBJ1-1	-	TGTGCCAGTAGTATCGCAGGGGCGAACACTGAAGCTTTCTTT	CASSIAGANTEAFF
TRBV4-2	-	TRBJ1-5	-	TGTGCCAGCAGCCAATGGGGTGTGAACAATCAGCCCCAGCATTTT	CASSQWGVNNQPQHF
TRBV27	-	TRBJ2-4	TRBD2	TGTGCCAGCAGTTGGACTAGCGGGGGGACGAACTTAGCCAAAAACATTCAGTACTTC	CASSWTSGGTNLAKNIQYF
TRBV11-2	-	TRBJ2-1	TRBD2	TGTGCCAGCAGCTTAATAGCGGGGGGGGATGAGCAGTTCTTC	CASSLIAGGDEQFF
TRBV28	-	TRBJ2-3	TRBD2	TGTGCCAGCAGTTCCTGGACTAGCGGGGGCACAGATACGCAGTATTTT	CASSSWTSGGTDTQYF
TRBV7-2	few	TRBJ1-2	-	TGTGCCAGCAGCATAACACAGGGAGTTGATGGCTACACCTTC	CASSITQGVDGYTF
TRBV6-5	-	TRBJ1-2	-	TGTGCCACTTGGGGTCCGGGTAACGGGGACGTAGCTGGAATGGACTATGGCTACACCTTC	CATWGPGNGDVAGMDYGYTF
TRBV6-2/TRBV6-3	few	TRBJ2-7	-	TGTGCCAGCAGTTACCGGAATTTGGTCTACGAGCAGTACTTC	CASSYRNLVYEQYF